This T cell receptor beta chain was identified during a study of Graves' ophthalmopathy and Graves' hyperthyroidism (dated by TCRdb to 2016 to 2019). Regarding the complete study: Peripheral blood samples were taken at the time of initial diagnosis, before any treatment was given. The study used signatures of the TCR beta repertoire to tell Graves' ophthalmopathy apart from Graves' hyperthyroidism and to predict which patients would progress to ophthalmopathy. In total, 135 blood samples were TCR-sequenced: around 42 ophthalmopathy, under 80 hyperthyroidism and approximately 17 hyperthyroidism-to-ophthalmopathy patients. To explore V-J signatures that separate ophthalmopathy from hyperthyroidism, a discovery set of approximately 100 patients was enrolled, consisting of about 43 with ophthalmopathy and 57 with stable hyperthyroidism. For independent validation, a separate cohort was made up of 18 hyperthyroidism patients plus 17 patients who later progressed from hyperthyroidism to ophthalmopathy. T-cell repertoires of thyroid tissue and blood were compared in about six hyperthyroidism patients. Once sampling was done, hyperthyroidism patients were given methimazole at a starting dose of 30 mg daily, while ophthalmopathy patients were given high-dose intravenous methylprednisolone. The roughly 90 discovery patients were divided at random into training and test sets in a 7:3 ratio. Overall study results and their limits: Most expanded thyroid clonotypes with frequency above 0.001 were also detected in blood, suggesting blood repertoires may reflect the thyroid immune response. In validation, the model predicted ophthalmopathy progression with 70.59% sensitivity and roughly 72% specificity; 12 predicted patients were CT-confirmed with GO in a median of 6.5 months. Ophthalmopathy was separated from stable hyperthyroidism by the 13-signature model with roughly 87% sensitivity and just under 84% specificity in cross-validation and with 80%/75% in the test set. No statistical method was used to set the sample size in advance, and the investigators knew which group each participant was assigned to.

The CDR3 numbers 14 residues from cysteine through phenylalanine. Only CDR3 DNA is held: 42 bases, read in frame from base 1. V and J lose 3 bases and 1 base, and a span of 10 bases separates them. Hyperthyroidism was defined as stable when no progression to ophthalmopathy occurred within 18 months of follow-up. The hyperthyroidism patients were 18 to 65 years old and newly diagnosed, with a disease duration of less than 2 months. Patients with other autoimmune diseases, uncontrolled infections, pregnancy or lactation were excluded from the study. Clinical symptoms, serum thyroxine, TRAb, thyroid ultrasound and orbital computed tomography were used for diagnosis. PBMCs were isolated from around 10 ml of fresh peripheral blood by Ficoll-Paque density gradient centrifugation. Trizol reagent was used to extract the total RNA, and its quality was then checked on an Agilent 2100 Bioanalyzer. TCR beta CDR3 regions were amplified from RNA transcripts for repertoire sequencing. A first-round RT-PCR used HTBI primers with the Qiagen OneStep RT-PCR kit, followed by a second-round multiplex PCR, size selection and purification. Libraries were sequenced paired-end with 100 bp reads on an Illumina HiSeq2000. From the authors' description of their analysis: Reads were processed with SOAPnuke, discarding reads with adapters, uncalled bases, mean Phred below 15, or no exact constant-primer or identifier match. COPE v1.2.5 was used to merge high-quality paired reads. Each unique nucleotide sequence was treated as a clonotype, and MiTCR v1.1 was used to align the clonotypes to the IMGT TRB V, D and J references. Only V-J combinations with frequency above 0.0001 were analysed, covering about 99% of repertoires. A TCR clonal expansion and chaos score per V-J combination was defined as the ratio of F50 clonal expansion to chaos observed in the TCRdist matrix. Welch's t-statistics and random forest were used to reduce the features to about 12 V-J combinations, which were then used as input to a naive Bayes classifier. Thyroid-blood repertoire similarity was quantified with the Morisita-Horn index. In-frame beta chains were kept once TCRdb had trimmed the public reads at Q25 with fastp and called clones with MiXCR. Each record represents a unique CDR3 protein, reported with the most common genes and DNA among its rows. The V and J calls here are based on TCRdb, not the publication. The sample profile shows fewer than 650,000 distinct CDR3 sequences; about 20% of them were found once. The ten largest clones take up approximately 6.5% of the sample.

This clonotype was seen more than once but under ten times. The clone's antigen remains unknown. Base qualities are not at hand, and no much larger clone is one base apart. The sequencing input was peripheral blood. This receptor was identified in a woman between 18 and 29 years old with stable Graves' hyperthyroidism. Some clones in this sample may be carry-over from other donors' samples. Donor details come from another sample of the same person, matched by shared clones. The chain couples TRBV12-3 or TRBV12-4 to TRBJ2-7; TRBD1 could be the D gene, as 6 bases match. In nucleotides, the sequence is TGTGCCAGCAGTTTCGGGGACAATTCCTACGAGCAGTACTTC. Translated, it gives CASSFGDNSYEQYF.